This T cell receptor (beta chain) was sequenced in a study of blood T cells in healthy people across ages. Study-level findings and limits: Estimated diversity, derived from one million T cells, was regarded as an underestimate.

This CDR3 has 15 residues. Trimming removed 2 bases from V and 6 bases from J; junction bases left unmatched: 10. Germline V gene lookup returns CDR1 DFQATT and CDR2 SNEGSKA (reference sequence). Through a sample-barcoded 5' primer and a J-beta primer mix, a second PCR was run for roughly 7 to 12 cycles. A single record per CDR3 protein comes from TCRdb applying MiXCR to the 5' RACE reads. The table records under 2,000,000 distinct CDR3 sequences, around 50% of them present only once. PBMCs, at least 6.5 million per sample, were isolated. RNA extraction gave at least 5 micrograms of total RNA per sample. This clonotype turned up a few times. Its antigen is as yet unknown.

The sequenced sample was blood. This chain joins TRBV20-1 and TRBJ1-2; 9 bases align to TRBD1. The TCR comes from a woman aged 40 to 49 in good health. Here the CDR3 DNA reads TGCAGTGCTAGACAGAACAGGGGGCTCAGTAATGGCTACACCTTC. Amino acids: CSARQNRGLSNGYTF.